The 16 T cell receptor beta chains presented below share a single source sample, sequenced in a study of cytomegalovirus exposure and HLA in healthy donors. Data came from immunoSEQ multiplex PCR; TCRdb stores just in-frame clones and leaves some out. The repertoire holds 150,000 to 200,000 clones, approximately 81% seen once, with roughly 10% in the top ten. Sequences were obtained from PBMCs. These receptors were taken from a man aged 25-45 years in good health and CMV-seropositive.

The rearrangement joins TRBV7-2 to TRBJ1-2; tentatively, D is TRBD1 (5 bases). Germline lookup yields CDR1 SGHTA and CDR2 FQGNSA. With 1 base removed from V and 8 bases from J, the gap between germline ends came to 11 bases. The CDR3 loop spans 13 amino acids. The CDR3 DNA follows: TGTGCCAGCAGCTTAGTCGCACAGGAGGGCTACACCTTC. As protein: CASSLVAQEGYTF.

The chain recombines TRBV27 with TRBJ1-1, with TRBD1 as a possible D gene (5 bases). This CDR3 is built from 15 residues. V lost 5 bases to trimming and J lost 4 bases, with 17 bases between them. In germline, CDR1 is MNHEY, CDR2 SMNVEV (reference sequence). For the CDR3, the DNA is TGTGCCAGCAGTCTCCGGTTGGGGGGACGCACTGAAGCTTTCTTT. The encoded protein is CASSLRLGGRTEAFF.

The CDR3 loop reads CASSQVGGTNEKLFF. DNA for the CDR3: TGTGCCAGCAGCCAAGTGGGAGGAACTAATGAAAAACTGTTTTTT. The chain is built from TRBV14 and TRBJ1-4; D gene unclear. The CDR3 runs 15 residues. V lost 1 base and J 1 base, leaving 7 bases between the germline ends. Looked up from germline, CDR1 is SGHDN and CDR2 is FVKESK.

The CDR3 sequence: CASSLGQGFVNEQFF. The CDR3, as DNA: TGTGCCAGCAGTTTAGGGCAGGGGTTCGTCAATGAGCAGTTCTTC. The V call is TRBV28, the J call TRBJ2-1, with a possible D match to TRBD1 (6 bases). The CDR3 covers 15 residues. Germline CDR1 and CDR2: MDHEN and SYDVKM. V lost 2 bases and J lost 6, with 14 bases in between. Combining the CDR3 with reference TRBV28 and TRBJ2-1 gives the whole variable domain DVKVTQSSRYLVKRTGEKVFLECVQDMDHENMFWYRQDPGLGLRLIYFSYDVKMKEKGDIPEGYSVSREKKERFSLILESASTNQTSMYLCASSLGQGFVNEQFFGPGTRLTVL.

V is TRBV9 and J is TRBJ2-3; 12 positions match TRBD2. V dropped 0 bases and J dropped 3; count of bases not matched to a gene: 5. The CDR3 runs to 17 residues. Germline V gene sequence: CDR1 SGDLS, CDR2 YYNGEE. The CDR3 is CASSVAGGLAGTDTQYF. CDR3 DNA sequence: TGTGCCAGCAGCGTAGCAGGAGGACTAGCGGGAACAGATACGCAGTATTTT.

The chain couples TRBV6-1 to TRBJ2-3, with D maybe TRBD2 (6 bases). The V end was cut by 1 base, the J end by 0 bases, with 14 bases between. Germline V lookup: CDR1 MNHNS, CDR2 SASEGT. This CDR3 has 17 amino acids. DNA for the CDR3: TGTGCCAGCAGTGAAGGGTCGCGCGGGAAGAGCACAGATACGCAGTATTTT. It is translated as CASSEGSRGKSTDTQYF.

The J gene is TRBJ2-3, the V gene TRBV6-6, with 10 bases that match TRBD2. CDR3 length equals 16 residues. Germline lookup yields CDR1 MNHNY and CDR2 SVGAGI (reference sequence). The V segment lost 6 bases and the J segment 5 bases; nucleotides outside the gene matches: 11. CDR3 in amino acids: CASSPGSGGARDTQYF. The CDR3 DNA is TGTGCCAGCAGCCCAGGGAGCGGGGGGGCAAGAGATACGCAGTATTTT.

The rearrangement joins TRBV7-9 to TRBJ2-2; a possible D gene is TRBD2 (5 bases). Germline V gene lookup returns CDR1 SEHNR and CDR2 FQNEAQ (reference sequence). There are 15 residues in the CDR3. V lost 2 bases and J lost 4, with 11 bases in between. CDR3 DNA sequence: TGTGCCAGCAGCTTATCTAGCTCGGGCACCGGGGAGCTGTTTTTT. This gives the protein CASSLSSSGTGELFF. Full variable domain (remainder filled in from reference TRBV7-9 and TRBJ2-2): DTGVSQNPRHKITKRGQNVTFRCDPISEHNRLYWYRQTLGQGPEFLTYFQNEAQLEKSRLLSDRFSAERPKGSFSTLEIQRTEQGDSAMYLCASSLSSSGTGELFFGEGSRLTVL.

The J gene is TRBJ2-6, the V gene TRBV7-3, with unresolved D. CDR1 and CDR2 from the germline V gene are SGHTA and FQGTGA. The CDR3 covers 17 residues. Trimming stripped 2 bases from V and 2 bases from J, with 13 bases between. The CDR3 coding sequence is TGTGCCAGCAGCTTAGTCCCGCAGATCCCTGGGGCCAACGTCCTGACTTTC. Residues: CASSLVPQIPGANVLTF.

Written as DNA, the CDR3 is TGCAGCGTGGCGGGGGGTCTCAATGAGCAGTTCTTC. As protein: CSVAGGLNEQFF. The genes are TRBV29-1 and TRBJ2-1; 8 bases align to TRBD2. Germline V gives CDR1 SQVTM, CDR2 ANQGSEA. The junction had 4 bases not matched to a gene; V was cut back by 6 bases and J by 6 bases. This CDR3 is 12 amino acids long.

The chain has TRBV25-1 and TRBJ1-1; no clear D gene. The V gene lost 5 bases and the J gene lost 6 bases, with 13 bases spanning the gap. The germline V gene has CDR1 MGHDK and CDR2 SYGVNS. The CDR3 is 13 residues long. CDR3 nucleotide sequence: TGTGCCAGCAGTACAGCCGGTCCGTCTGAAGCTTTCTTT. Translated: CASSTAGPSEAFF.

V and J are TRBV28 and TRBJ1-5, with D unresolved. The length of the CDR3 is 15 residues. Trimming removed 4 bases at V and 0 bases at J, with 10 bases between. Germline CDR1 and CDR2: MDHEN and SYDVKM. In DNA form, the CDR3 reads TGTGCCAGCAGTTCGGGAGATTATAGCAATCAGCCCCAGCATTTT. Its translation is CASSSGDYSNQPQHF.

This clone has just a few counts. The chain couples TRBV30 to TRBJ1-6; D ambiguous. This CDR3 comprises 13 residues. V was pared by 0 bases and J by 10 bases, with 10 bases between. Germline CDR1 reads GTSNPN; CDR2 reads SVGIG (reference sequence). CDR3 sequence: CAWSVRGGSPLHF. In DNA, the CDR3 is TGTGCCTGGAGTGTACGGGGTGGGTCACCCCTCCACTTT. The full variable domain, with the rest looked up from reference TRBV30 and TRBJ1-6, is SQTIHQWPATLVQPVGSPLSLECTVEGTSNPNLYWYRQAAGRGLQLLFYSVGIGQISSEVPQNLSASRPQDRQFILSSKKLLLSDSGFYLCAWSVRGGSPLHFGNGTRLTVT.

The V call is TRBV5-4, the J call TRBJ2-5; tentative D call: TRBD1 (6 bases). Trimming removed 4 bases at V and 5 bases at J, with 21 bases between. The CDR3 is 16 residues long. Germline V CDR1 and CDR2: SGHNT, YYREEE (reference sequence). DNA of the CDR3: TGTGCCAGCAGCGGGACACTAAAAGGGGCCGGTGAGACCCAGTACTTC. Its translation is CASSGTLKGAGETQYF.

The rearrangement joins TRBV19 to TRBJ2-7; 8 nucleotides match TRBD2. Germline-derived CDR1 and CDR2 are LNHDA and SQIVND (reference sequence). The CDR3 runs to 13 residues. With 5 bases clipped from V and 5 bases from J, the junction kept 5 bases outside the gene matches. The DNA of the CDR3 is TGTGCCAGTAGTGTCACTAGCGGCAACGAGCAGTACTTC. Translating gives CASSVTSGNEQYF.

This chain joins TRBV7-2 and TRBJ1-3; the match to TRBD1 covers 10 bases. Germline values: CDR1 SGHTA, CDR2 FQGNSA. V lost 5 bases and J lost 4; bases outside the gene matches: 8. There are 16 residues in the CDR3. CDR3 sequence (DNA): TGTGCCAGCAGCCCGCGGACAGGGGGTATGGGAAACACCATATATTTT. Amino acid sequence: CASSPRTGGMGNTIYF.